The clone carrying this T cell receptor (beta chain) was counted only a few times. Antigen: not known. One heparinised blood draw, averaging approximately 0.11 L, came from each donor. Staining for CD45RO/CCR7/CD25/CD127/CD95/CD27 allowed sorting of CD4+ naive, central memory, regulatory and stem cell-like memory cells. The data derive from a study of beta chain features in type 1 diabetes. Study-level points and caveats: For Type 1 diabetes patients, all four CD4+ subsets carried TCRB CDR3s that were moderately but significantly shorter. The naive, central memory and Treg TCRB repertoires looked more alike in patients than they did in healthy donors.

Trimming stripped 6 bases from V and 4 bases from J, with 18 bases between. The germline V gene has CDR1 SGHDT and CDR2 YYEEEE. This CDR3 is 15 amino acids long. Expressed TCRB transcripts were sequenced because the isolated RNA had all been reverse transcribed beforehand. Naive, central memory and regulatory T cell samples produced a mean of about 4 million reads. Assay used: immunoSEQ multiplex PCR; TCRdb lists only in-frame clones, some missing. This sample has about 740,000 clones, with roughly 13% found just once. The chain couples TRBV5-6 to TRBJ2-3, with a possible D match to TRBD2 (6 bases). Sequencing was done on a sample of naive CD4+ T cells from blood. This receptor was identified in a man younger than 35 with type 1 diabetes. The CDR3 region is CASTDGRGAADTQYF. CDR3 bases: TGTGCCAGCACAGACGGGCGCGGGGCGGCAGATACGCAGTATTTT.